These T cell receptor beta chains were read from a single sample in a study of cytomegalovirus exposure and HLA in healthy donors. Some clones are missing from TCRdb's copy, which holds only in-frame ones; the method was immunoSEQ multiplex PCR. Of 100,000 or so clones listed, around 75% are singletons. The material sequenced was PBMCs. These receptors came from a man between 35 and 55 years old in good health and CMV-seronegative. The CDR3 runs from the conserved cysteine through the conserved F or W. A D gene is named only where the DNA matches it firmly. Size tells how often a clone was seen (once, few, many) or the class of an expanded clone, and some rows leave it out.

D: -
length: 12
J: TRBJ2-3
size: -
V: TRBV5-1
CDR3: CASRLGADTQYF
DNA: TGCGCCAGTCGGTTAGGGGCAGATACGCAGTATTTT

D: -
length: 15
J: TRBJ2-1
size: few
V: TRBV30
CDR3: CAWSSLGVNNNEQFF
DNA: TGTGCCTGGAGTAGTTTGGGAGTGAACAACAATGAGCAGTTCTTC

D: -
length: 13
J: TRBJ2-1
size: -
V: TRBV7-8
CDR3: CAIPSGQTNEQFF
DNA: TGTGCCATTCCGAGCGGACAGACCAATGAGCAGTTCTTC

D: -
length: 12
J: TRBJ1-1
size: -
V: TRBV19
CDR3: CASSIANQNFFF
DNA: TGTGCCAGTAGTATAGCTAACCAAAACTTCTTCTTT

D: TRBD1
length: 14
J: TRBJ1-2
size: -
V: TRBV19
CDR3: CASRLGQGAYGYTF
DNA: TGTGCCAGTAGACTCGGACAGGGGGCATATGGCTACACCTTC

D: -
length: 15
J: TRBJ1-2
size: -
V: TRBV4-1
CDR3: CASSRPLGGVHGYTF
DNA: TGCGCCAGCAGCCGTCCCCTCGGGGGGGTCCATGGCTACACCTTC

D: TRBD1
length: 15
J: TRBJ2-3
size: few
V: TRBV28
CDR3: CASSLGTGHTDTQYF
DNA: TGTGCCAGCAGTTTAGGGACAGGGCACACAGATACGCAGTATTTT

D: -
length: 16
J: TRBJ2-5
size: -
V: TRBV18
CDR3: CASSRGLAVAGETQYF
DNA: TGTGCCAGCTCACGGGGACTGGCGGTAGCTGGGGAGACCCAGTACTTC

D: -
length: 12
J: TRBJ1-2
size: -
V: TRBV6-5
CDR3: CASSPPGYGYTF
DNA: TGTGCCAGCAGCCCCCCCGGGTATGGCTACACCTTC

D: TRBD1
length: 15
J: TRBJ1-5
size: -
V: TRBV28
CDR3: CASRSGTVVNQPQHF
DNA: TGTGCCAGCAGATCCGGGACAGTGGTAAATCAGCCCCAGCATTTT

D: -
length: 15
J: TRBJ2-2
size: -
V: TRBV11-2
CDR3: CASRQQPGRTGELFF
DNA: TGTGCCAGCAGACAACAACCAGGGCGCACCGGGGAGCTGTTTTTT

D: -
length: 14
J: TRBJ1-2
size: -
V: TRBV5-1
CDR3: CASSLEVGAYGYTF
DNA: TGCGCCAGCAGCTTGGAAGTAGGGGCCTATGGCTACACCTTC

D: -
length: 13
J: TRBJ1-4
size: -
V: TRBV4-1
CDR3: CASSPGGGEKLFF
DNA: TGCGCCAGCAGCCCGGGAGGGGGTGAAAAACTGTTTTTT

D: TRBD1
length: 14
J: TRBJ2-7
size: -
V: TRBV28
CDR3: CASSLTGGQAEQYF
DNA: TGTGCCAGCAGTTTGACAGGGGGTCAAGCAGAGCAGTACTTC

D: TRBD2
length: 15
J: TRBJ2-2
size: -
V: TRBV27
CDR3: CASSYGSGYTGELFF
DNA: TGTGCCAGCAGTTATGGTAGCGGGTACACCGGGGAGCTGTTTTTT

D: TRBD1
length: 13
J: TRBJ1-4
size: few
V: TRBV19
CDR3: CASRTGEHEKLFF
DNA: TGTGCCAGCCGGACAGGGGAACATGAAAAACTGTTTTTT

D: -
length: 15
J: TRBJ2-2
size: -
V: TRBV28
CDR3: CASILAGRNTGELFF
DNA: TGTGCCAGCATCCTGGCGGGGAGGAACACCGGGGAGCTGTTTTTT

D: -
length: 14
J: TRBJ1-4
size: few
V: TRBV7-6
CDR3: CASSPLTGLVELFF
DNA: TGTGCCAGCAGCCCGTTGACAGGACTGGTGGAACTGTTTTTT